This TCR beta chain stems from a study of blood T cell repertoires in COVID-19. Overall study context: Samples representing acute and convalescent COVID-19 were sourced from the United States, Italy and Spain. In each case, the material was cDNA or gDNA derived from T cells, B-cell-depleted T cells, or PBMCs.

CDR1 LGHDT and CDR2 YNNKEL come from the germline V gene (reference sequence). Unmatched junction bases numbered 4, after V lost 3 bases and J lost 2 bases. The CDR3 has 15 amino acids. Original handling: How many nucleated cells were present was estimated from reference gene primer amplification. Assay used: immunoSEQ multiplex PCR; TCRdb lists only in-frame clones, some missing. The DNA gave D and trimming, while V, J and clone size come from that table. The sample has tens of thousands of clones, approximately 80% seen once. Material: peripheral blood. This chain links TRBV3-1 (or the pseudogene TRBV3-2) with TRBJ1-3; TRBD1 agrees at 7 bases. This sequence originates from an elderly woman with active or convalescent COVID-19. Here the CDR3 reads CASSHLTGTGNTIYF. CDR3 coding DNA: TGTGCCAGCAGCCACCTGACAGGGACTGGAAACACCATATATTTT.